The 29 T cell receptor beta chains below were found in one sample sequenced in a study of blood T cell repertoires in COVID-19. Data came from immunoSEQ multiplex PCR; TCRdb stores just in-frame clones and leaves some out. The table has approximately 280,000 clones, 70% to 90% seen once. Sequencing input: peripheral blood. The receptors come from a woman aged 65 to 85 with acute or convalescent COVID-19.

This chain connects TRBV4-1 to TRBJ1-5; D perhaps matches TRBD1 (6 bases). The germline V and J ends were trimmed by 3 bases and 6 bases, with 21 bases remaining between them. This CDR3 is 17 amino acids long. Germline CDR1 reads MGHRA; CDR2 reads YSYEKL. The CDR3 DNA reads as TGCGCCAGCAGCCATGACCCCCGGCAGGGGCGTTTTCAGCCCCAGCATTTT. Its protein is CASSHDPRQGRFQPQHF.

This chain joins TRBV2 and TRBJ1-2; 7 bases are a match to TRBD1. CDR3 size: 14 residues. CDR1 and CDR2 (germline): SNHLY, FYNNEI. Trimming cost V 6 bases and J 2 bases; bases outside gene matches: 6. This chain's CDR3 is CASRGQSPNYGYTF. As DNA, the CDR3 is TGTGCCAGCAGGGGACAGTCCCCCAACTATGGCTACACCTTC.

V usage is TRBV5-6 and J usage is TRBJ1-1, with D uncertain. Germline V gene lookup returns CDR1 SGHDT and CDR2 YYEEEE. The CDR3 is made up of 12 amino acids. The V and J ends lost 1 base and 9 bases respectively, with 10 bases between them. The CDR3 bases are TGTGCCAGCAGCTTGCGGTCCGGGAAAGCTTTCTTT. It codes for CASSLRSGKAFF.

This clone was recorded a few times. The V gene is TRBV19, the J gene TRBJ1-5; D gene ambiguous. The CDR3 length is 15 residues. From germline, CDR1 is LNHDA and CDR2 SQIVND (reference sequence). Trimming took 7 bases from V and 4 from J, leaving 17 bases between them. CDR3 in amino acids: CASKDGGTGNQPQHF. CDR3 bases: TGTGCCAGTAAGGATGGCGGTACGGGGAATCAGCCCCAGCATTTT.

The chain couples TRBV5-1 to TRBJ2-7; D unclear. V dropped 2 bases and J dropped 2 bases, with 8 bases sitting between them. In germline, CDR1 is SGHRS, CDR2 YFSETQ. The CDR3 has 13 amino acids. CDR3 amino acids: CASSFDNPYEQYF. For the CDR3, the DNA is TGCGCCAGCAGCTTCGACAACCCCTACGAGCAGTACTTC.

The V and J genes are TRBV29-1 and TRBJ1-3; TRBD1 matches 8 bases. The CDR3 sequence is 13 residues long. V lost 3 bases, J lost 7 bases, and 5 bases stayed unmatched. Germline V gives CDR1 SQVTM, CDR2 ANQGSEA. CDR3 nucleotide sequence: TGCAGCGTTGAGTGGACAGGGACCAACACCATATATTTT. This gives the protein CSVEWTGTNTIYF.

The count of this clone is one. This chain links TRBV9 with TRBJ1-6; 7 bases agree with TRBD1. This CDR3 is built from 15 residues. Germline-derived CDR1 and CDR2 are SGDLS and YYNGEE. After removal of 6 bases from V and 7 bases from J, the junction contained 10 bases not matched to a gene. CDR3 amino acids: CASTKTGSLNSPLHF. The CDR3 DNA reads TGTGCCAGCACGAAGACAGGGTCCCTCAATTCACCCCTCCACTTT.

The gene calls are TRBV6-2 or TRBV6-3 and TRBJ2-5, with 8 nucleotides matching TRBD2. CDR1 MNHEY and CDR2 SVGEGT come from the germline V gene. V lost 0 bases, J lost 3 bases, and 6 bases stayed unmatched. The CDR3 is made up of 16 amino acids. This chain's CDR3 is CASSYSELAVKETQYF. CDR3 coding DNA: TGTGCCAGCAGTTACTCGGAACTAGCGGTAAAAGAGACCCAGTACTTC.

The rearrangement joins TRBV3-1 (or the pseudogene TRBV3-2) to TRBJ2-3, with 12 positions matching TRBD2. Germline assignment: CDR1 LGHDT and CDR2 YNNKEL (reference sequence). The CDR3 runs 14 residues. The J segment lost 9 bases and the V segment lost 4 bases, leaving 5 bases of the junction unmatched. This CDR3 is CASSPGLAGQTQYF. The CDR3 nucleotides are TGTGCCAGCAGCCCAGGACTAGCGGGGCAGACGCAGTATTTT.

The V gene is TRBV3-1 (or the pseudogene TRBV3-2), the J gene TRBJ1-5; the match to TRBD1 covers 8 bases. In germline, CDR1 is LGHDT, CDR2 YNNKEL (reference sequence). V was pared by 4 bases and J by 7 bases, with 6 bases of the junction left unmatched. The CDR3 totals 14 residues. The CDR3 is CASSLTGGEQPQHF. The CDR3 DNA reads TGTGCCAGCAGCCTTACAGGGGGAGAGCAGCCCCAGCATTTT.

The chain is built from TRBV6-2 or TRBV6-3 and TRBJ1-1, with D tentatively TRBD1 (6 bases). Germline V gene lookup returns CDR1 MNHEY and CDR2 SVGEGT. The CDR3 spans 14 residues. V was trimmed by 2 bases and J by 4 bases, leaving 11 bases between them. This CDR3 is CASSYRGGRTEAFF. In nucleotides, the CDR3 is TGTGCCAGCAGTTACCGCGGGGGCCGCACTGAAGCTTTCTTT.

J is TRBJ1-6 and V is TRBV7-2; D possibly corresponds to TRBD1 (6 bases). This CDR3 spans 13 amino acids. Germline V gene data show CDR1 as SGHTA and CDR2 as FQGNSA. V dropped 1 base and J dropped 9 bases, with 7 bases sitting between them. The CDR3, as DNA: TGTGCCAGCAGCTTAGAGGACAGTTCACCCCTCCACTTT. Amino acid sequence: CASSLEDSSPLHF.

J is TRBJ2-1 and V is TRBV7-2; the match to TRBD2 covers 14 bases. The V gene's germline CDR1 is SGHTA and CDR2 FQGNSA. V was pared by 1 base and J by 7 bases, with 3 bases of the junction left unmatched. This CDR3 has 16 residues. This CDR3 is CASSLVGLAGGNEQFF. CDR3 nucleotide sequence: TGTGCCAGCAGCTTAGTTGGACTAGCGGGGGGTAATGAGCAGTTCTTC.

CDR3 sequence (DNA): TGTGCCAGCAGCCAGGGACTAGCGGGGAACCGTCCCGGGGAGCTGTTTTTT. It codes for CASSQGLAGNRPGELFF. The J gene is TRBJ2-2, the V gene TRBV3-1 (or the pseudogene TRBV3-2); TRBD2 agrees at 13 bases. Per the germline V gene, CDR1 is LGHDT and CDR2 is YNNKEL (reference sequence). This CDR3 contains 17 residues. With 3 bases clipped from V and 6 bases from J, the junction kept 7 bases outside the gene matches.

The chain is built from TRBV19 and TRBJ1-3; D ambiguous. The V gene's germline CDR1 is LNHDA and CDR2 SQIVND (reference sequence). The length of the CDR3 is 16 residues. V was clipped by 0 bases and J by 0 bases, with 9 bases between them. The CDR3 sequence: CASSIDGSSSGNTIYF. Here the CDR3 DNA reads TGTGCCAGTAGTATAGATGGCTCCAGCTCTGGAAACACCATATATTTT.

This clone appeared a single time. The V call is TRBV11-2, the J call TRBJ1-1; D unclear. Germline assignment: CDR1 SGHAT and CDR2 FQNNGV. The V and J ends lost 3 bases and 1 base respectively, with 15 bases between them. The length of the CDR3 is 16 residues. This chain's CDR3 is CASSFLTGRENTEAFF. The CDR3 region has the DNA TGTGCCAGCAGCTTCCTAACCGGGAGAGAGAACACTGAAGCTTTCTTT.

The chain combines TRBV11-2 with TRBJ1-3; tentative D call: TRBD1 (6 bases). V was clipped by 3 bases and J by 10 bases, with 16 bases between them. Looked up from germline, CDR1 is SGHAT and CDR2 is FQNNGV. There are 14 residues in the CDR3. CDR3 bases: TGTGCCAGCAGCTTCGCCTACAGGGATCAGACCATATATTTT. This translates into CASSFAYRDQTIYF. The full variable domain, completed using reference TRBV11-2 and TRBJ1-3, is EAGVAQSPRYKIIEKRQSVAFWCNPISGHATLYWYQQILGQGPKLLIQFQNNGVVDDSQLPKDRFSAERLKGVDSTLKIQPAKLEDSAVYLCASSFAYRDQTIYFGEGSWLTVV.

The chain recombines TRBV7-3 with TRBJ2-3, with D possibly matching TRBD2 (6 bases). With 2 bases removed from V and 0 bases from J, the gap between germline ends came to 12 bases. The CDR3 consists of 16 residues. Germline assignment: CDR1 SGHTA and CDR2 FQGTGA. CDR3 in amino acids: CASSLFPGGSTDTQYF. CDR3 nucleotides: TGTGCCAGCAGCTTATTTCCCGGGGGAAGCACAGATACGCAGTATTTT.

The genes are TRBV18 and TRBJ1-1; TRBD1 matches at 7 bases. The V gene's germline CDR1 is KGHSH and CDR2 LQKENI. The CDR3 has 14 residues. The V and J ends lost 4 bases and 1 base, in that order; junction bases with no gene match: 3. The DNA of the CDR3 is TGTGCCAGCTCACAATACAGGGGGAACACTGAAGCTTTCTTT. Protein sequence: CASSQYRGNTEAFF.

The CDR3 region is CASSLGLSAGGHNEQFF. The CDR3 DNA reads as TGCGCCAGCAGCTTGGGCCTCTCGGCGGGGGGTCACAATGAGCAGTTCTTC. The rearrangement joins TRBV5-1 to TRBJ2-1, with 8 bases identical to TRBD2. The CDR3 contains 17 residues. Germline loops: CDR1 SGHRS, CDR2 YFSETQ. The V segment lost 0 bases and the J segment 5 bases; nucleotides outside the gene matches: 10.

The CDR3 region has the DNA TGTGCCAGCTCACCGCCCGGGCCAGGGGCGAGCAATCAGCCCCAGCATTTT. Translation: CASSPPGPGASNQPQHF. This chain connects TRBV18 to TRBJ1-5, with D perhaps matching TRBD1 (6 bases). CDR1 is KGHSH, CDR2 LQKENI, per germline. Trimming pared 3 bases from V and 1 base from J, leaving 16 bases between. This CDR3 region has 17 residues.

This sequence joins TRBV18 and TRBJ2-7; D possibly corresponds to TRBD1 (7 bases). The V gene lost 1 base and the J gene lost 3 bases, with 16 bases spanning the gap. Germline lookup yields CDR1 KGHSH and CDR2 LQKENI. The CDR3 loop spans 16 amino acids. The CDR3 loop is CASSPLVGQGGYEQYF. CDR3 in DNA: TGTGCCAGCTCACCACTAGTCGGGCAGGGGGGCTACGAGCAGTACTTC.

The CDR3 DNA is TGTGCCAGTGATCCAGGGGAAGACACTGAAGCTTTCTTT. Protein product: CASDPGEDTEAFF. The chain couples TRBV19 to TRBJ1-1; the D gene is possibly TRBD1 (6 bases). V lost 8 bases to trimming and J lost 3 bases, with 13 bases between them. This CDR3 contains 13 residues. The germline CDR1 and CDR2 sequences are LNHDA and SQIVND (reference sequence).

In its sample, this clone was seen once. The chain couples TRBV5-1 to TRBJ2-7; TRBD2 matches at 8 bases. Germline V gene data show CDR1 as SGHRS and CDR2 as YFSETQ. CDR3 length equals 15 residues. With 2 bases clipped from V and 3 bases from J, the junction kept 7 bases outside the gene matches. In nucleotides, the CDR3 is TGCGCCAGCAGCTTCTCCGGGACTAGTCTCTACGAGCAGTACTTC. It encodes CASSFSGTSLYEQYF.

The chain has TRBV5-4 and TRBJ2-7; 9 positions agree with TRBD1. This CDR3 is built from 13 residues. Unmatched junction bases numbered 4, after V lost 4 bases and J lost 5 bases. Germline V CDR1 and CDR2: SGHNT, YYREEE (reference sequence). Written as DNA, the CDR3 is TGTGCCAGCAGCGGGGACAGGGCGGACGAGCAGTACTTC. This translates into CASSGDRADEQYF.

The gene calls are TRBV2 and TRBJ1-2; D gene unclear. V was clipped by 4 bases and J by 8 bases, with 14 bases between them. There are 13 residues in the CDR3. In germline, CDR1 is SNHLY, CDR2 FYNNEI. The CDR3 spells CASSVKPTSGYTF. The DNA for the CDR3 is TGTGCCAGCAGTGTAAAGCCCACCTCCGGCTACACCTTC. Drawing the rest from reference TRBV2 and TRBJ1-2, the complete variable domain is EPEVTQTPSHQVTQMGQEVILRCVPISNHLYFYWYRQILGQKVEFLVSFYNNEISEKSEIFDDQFSVERPDGSNFTLKIRSTKLEDSAMYFCASSVKPTSGYTFGSGTRLTVV.

The CDR3 sequence is CASSSRQGGKAFF. The CDR3 DNA sequence: TGTGCCAGCAGCTCGCGACAGGGTGGTAAAGCTTTCTTT. V and J are TRBV11-2 and TRBJ1-1; the match to TRBD1 covers 7 bases. This CDR3 contains 13 residues. V lost 4 bases, J lost 9 bases, and 8 bases stayed unmatched. Germline V lookup: CDR1 SGHAT, CDR2 FQNNGV.

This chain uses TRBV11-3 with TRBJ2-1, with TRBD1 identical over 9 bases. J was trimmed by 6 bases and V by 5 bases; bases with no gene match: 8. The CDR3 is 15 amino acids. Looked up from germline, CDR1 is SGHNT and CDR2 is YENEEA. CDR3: CASSPRQGEGNEQFF. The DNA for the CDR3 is TGTGCCAGCAGCCCCCGACAGGGGGAGGGCAATGAGCAGTTCTTC.

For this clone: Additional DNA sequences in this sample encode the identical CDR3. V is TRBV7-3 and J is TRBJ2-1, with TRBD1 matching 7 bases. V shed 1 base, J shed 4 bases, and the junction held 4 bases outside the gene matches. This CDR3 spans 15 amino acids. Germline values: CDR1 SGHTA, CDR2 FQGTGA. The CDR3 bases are TGTGCCAGCAGCTTAAATAGGGACAGTTACAATGAGCAGTTCTTC. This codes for CASSLNRDSYNEQFF.